Each of the 11 T cell receptor beta chains below was sequenced from the same sample in a study of response to subunit inactivated influenza vaccine. A single record per CDR3 protein comes from TCRdb applying MiXCR to the RT-PCR reads. The sample holds 650,000 to 850,000 distinct CDR3 sequences, around 13% seen once. The sample was PBMCs from blood, taken 14 days before vaccination. These receptors all come from a man aged 50 to 59 who received an inactivated influenza vaccine.

The chain employs TRBV5-1 and TRBJ2-5, with TRBD2 matching 9 bases. Trimming at V came to 3 bases and at J to 3 bases, leaving 6 bases not matched to a gene. The CDR3 is 15 residues long. Germline V gene lookup returns CDR1 SGHRS and CDR2 YFSETQ. In DNA, the CDR3 is TGCGCCAGCAGCTGGACTAGCGTCACAGAAGAGACCCAGTACTTC. Residues: CASSWTSVTEETQYF.

This clonotype was seen repeatedly, ten times or more. The CDR3 sequence: CASSVSSYEQYF. The CDR3 DNA reads as TGTGCCAGCAGTGTAAGCTCCTACGAGCAGTACTTC. The chain has TRBV6-1 and TRBJ2-7; D is unresolved. Germline CDR1 MNHNS, CDR2 SASEGT. Between the trimmed V and J ends, which lost 4 bases and 0 bases, there was a span of 4 bases. The CDR3 runs 12 residues.

This clonotype has just a few counts. V and J are TRBV4-3 and TRBJ1-5; unclear D gene. Per the germline V gene, CDR1 is LGHNA and CDR2 is YSLEER. V was clipped by 0 bases and J by 0 bases, with 3 bases between them. The CDR3 extends over 14 amino acids. In nucleotides, the CDR3 is TGCGCCAGCAGCCAAGATTATAGCAATCAGCCCCAGCATTTT. Translated: CASSQDYSNQPQHF.

This chain joins TRBV28 and TRBJ2-7; D could derive from TRBD1 or TRBD2 (6 bases each). This CDR3 has 13 amino acids. Trimming shortened V by 3 bases and J by 4 bases, and 10 bases separated the two germline ends. Germline loops: CDR1 MDHEN, CDR2 SYDVKM. The CDR3 is CASSFTGRYEQYF. CDR3 DNA: TGTGCCAGCAGTTTTACAGGGAGGTACGAGCAGTACTTC. The whole variable domain, filled in from reference TRBV28 and TRBJ2-7, reads DVKVTQSSRYLVKRTGEKVFLECVQDMDHENMFWYRQDPGLGLRLIYFSYDVKMKEKGDIPEGYSVSREKKERFSLILESASTNQTSMYLCASSFTGRYEQYFGPGTRLTVT.

V and J are TRBV15 and TRBJ1-2; D unresolved. Trimming took 3 bases from V and 8 from J, leaving 22 bases between them. Germline V gives CDR1 LNHNV, CDR2 YYDKDF (reference sequence). The CDR3 covers 16 residues. CDR3 sequence: CATSSSGGDLWSGYTF. CDR3 nucleotide sequence: TGTGCCACCAGCAGTTCGGGAGGAGACTTATGGTCGGGCTACACCTTC.

On this clonotype itself: One end of the junction is discordant with germline, which a read error may explain. The chain uses TRBV27 and TRBJ2-1; tentatively, D is TRBD2 (6 bases). Germline V CDR1 and CDR2: MNHEY, SMNVEV (reference sequence). The CDR3 covers 15 residues. The CDR3 nucleotides are TGTGCCGGCAGCCCAGGAGGGTCCTCCTACAATGAGCAGTTCTTC. Translation gives CAGSPGGSSYNEQFF.

This clonotype was seen only a few times. This chain links TRBV9 with TRBJ2-1, with 7 nucleotides matching TRBD2. Germline lookup yields CDR1 SGDLS and CDR2 YYNGEE. The J segment lost 4 bases and the V segment lost 0 bases, leaving 7 bases of the junction unmatched. The CDR3 consists of 16 residues. CDR3 DNA: TGTGCCAGCAGCGTAGTGGGGGGGAGCGCGTACAATGAGCAGTTCTTC. It specifies CASSVVGGSAYNEQFF.

The chain carries TRBV12-2 and TRBJ2-5; no check of the table's D call, TRBD1, against the DNA was made. TRBV12-2 is flagged as a pseudogene. The CDR3 length is 16 residues. The CDR3 sequence is CASRSYTGTEQETQYF. The CDR3 region has the DNA TGTGCAAGTCGCTCCTACACCGGGACGGAGCAAGAGACCCAGTACTTC.

In its sample, this clonotype was seen a few times. The chain combines TRBV15 with TRBJ1-1; D is undetermined. V was trimmed by 4 bases and J by 0 bases, leaving 6 bases between them. The CDR3 loop spans 13 amino acids. Looked up from germline, CDR1 is LNHNV and CDR2 is YYDKDF (reference sequence). The CDR3 here is CATSTTMNTEAFF. As DNA, the CDR3 is TGTGCCACCAGCACCACAATGAACACTGAAGCTTTCTTT.

This clonotype came up a few times. The rearrangement uses TRBV7-9 and TRBJ2-3; TRBD1 is a possible D gene (8 bases). Germline CDR1 and CDR2: SEHNR and FQNEAQ (reference sequence). Trimming took 5 bases from V and 6 from J, leaving 18 bases between them. CDR3 length: 15 amino acids. CDR3 amino acids: CASSPPRGTGDTQYF. Here the CDR3 DNA reads TGTGCCAGCAGCCCCCCGCGGGGGACAGGTGATACGCAGTATTTT.

This clonotype was seen at least ten times. This chain joins TRBV5-1 and TRBJ2-7; 7 bases map to TRBD1. The V and J ends lost 2 bases and 7 bases, in that order; junction bases with no gene match: 18. CDR1 is SGHRS, CDR2 YFSETQ, per germline. This CDR3 spans 17 amino acids. CDR3 DNA sequence: TGCGCCAGCAGCTTAAGAGGTGGGACAGTCTCAACGGGGGAGCAGTACTTC. Residues: CASSLRGGTVSTGEQYF.